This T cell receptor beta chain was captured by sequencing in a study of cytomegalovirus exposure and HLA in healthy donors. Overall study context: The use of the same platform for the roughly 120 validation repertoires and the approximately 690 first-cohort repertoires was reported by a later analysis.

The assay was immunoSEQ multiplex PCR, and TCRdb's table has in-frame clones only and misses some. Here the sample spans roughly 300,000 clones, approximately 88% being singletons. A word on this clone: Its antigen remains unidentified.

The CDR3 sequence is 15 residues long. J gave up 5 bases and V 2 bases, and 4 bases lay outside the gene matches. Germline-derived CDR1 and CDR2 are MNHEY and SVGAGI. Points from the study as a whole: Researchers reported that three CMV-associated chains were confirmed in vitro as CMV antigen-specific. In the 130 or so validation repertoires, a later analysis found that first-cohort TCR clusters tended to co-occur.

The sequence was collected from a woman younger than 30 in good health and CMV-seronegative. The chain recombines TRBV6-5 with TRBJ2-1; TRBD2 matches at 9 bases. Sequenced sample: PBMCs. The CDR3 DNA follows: TGTGCCAGCAGTTACACTACTAGCGGGCACAATGAGCAGTTCTTC. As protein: CASSYTTSGHNEQFF.